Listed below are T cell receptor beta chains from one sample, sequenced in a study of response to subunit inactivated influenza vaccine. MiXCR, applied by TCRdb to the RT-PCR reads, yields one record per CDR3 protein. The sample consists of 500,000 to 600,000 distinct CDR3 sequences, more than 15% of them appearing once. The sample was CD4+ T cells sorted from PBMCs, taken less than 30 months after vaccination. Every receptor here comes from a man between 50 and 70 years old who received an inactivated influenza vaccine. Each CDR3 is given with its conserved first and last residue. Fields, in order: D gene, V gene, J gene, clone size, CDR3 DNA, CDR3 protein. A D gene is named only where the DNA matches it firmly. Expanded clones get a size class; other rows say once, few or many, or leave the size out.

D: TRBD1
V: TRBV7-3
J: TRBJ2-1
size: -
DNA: TGTGCCAGCAGCCCGAGCCCGGGACAGTACAATGAGCAGTTCTTC
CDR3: CASSPSPGQYNEQFF

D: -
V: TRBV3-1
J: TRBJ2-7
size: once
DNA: TGTGCCAGCAGCCAAACTTGGACACAAGCCTACGAGCAGTACTTC
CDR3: CASSQTWTQAYEQYF

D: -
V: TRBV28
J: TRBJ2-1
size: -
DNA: TGTGCCAGCAGTCTCATCCTCGGGACTGCTTACAATGAGCAGTTCTTC
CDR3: CASSLILGTAYNEQFF

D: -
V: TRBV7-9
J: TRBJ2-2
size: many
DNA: TGTGCCAGCAGCTTAGACTTCACCGGGGAGCTGTTTTTT
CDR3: CASSLDFTGELFF

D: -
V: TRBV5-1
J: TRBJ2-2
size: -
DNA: TGCGCCAGCAGCTTGGTGGGAATCACCGGGGAGCTGTTTTTT
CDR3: CASSLVGITGELFF

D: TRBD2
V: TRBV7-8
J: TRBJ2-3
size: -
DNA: TGTGCCAGCAGCCCTAAACGGCGGGAGGGCCCAGATACGCAGTATTTT
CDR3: CASSPKRREGPDTQYF

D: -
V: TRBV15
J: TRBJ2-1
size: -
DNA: TGTGCCACCAGCAGAGATGAACCGCGAGGGAATGAGCAGTTCTTC
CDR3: CATSRDEPRGNEQFF

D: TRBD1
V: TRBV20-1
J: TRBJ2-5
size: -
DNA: TGCAGTGCCACAGGGACAGGGCGGTACCAAGAGACCCAGCACTTC
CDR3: CSATGTGRYQETQHF

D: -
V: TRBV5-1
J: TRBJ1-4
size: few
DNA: TGCGCCAGGAGGAGAAGACTTGAAAAACTGTTTTTT
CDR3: CARRRRLEKLFF

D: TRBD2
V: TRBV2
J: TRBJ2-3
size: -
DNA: TGTGCCAGCAGTAATCGAGCGGGAGGGGGCACAGATACGCAGTATTTT
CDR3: CASSNRAGGGTDTQYF

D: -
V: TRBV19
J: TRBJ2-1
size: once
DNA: TGTGCCAGTAGTATCGGGTCCTCCGGACAGTACAATGAGCAGTTCTTC
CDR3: CASSIGSSGQYNEQFF

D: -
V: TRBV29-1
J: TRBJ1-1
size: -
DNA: TGCAGCGCAGGGGACGGGTTACACACTGAAGCTTTCTTT
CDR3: CSAGDGLHTEAFF

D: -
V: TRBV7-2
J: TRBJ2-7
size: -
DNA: TGTGCCAGCAGCTTAGGAGGAATAGAACCCTACGAGCAGTACTTC
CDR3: CASSLGGIEPYEQYF

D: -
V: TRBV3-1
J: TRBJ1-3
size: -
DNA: TGTGCCAGCAGCCAAGTCCCCAGGAACACCATATATTTT
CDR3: CASSQVPRNTIYF

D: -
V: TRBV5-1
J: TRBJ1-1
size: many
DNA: TGCGCCAGCAGCGTAAAGGGGAACACTGAAGCTTTCTTT
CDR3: CASSVKGNTEAFF

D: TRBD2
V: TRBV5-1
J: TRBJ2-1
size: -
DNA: TGCGCCAGCAGCTTGGTCGGGAGGCCCCCCAATGAGCAGTTCTTC
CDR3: CASSLVGRPPNEQFF

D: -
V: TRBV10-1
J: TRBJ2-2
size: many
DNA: TGCGCCAGCAGTGGACAGAAGAACACCGGGGAGCTGTTTTTT
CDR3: CASSGQKNTGELFF

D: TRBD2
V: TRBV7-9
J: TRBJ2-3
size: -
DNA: TGTGCCAGCAGCTTAGCTCCGGGAGGGCCCGGCACAGATACGCAGTATTTT
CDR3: CASSLAPGGPGTDTQYF

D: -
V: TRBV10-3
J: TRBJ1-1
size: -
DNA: TGTGCCATCAGTGGAATGGCAGTCCGGGGCACTGAAGCTTTCTTT
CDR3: CAISGMAVRGTEAFF

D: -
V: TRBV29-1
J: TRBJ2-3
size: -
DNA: TGCAGCGTTGAAGCCGCCAGAGGGGTGTCCACAGATACGCAGTATTTT
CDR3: CSVEAARGVSTDTQYF

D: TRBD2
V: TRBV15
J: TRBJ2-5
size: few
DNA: TGTGCCACCAGCAGAGAGACTAGCGGGGGACTCGGGACCCAGTACTTC
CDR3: CATSRETSGGLGTQYF

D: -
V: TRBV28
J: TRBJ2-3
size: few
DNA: TGTGCCACCACGTTGGTACGGGGAACTAGCACAGATACGCAGTATTTT
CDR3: CATTLVRGTSTDTQYF

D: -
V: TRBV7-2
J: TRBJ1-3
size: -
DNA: TGTGCCAGCAGCTTAGTGCAGCACGGAAACACCATATATTTT
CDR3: CASSLVQHGNTIYF

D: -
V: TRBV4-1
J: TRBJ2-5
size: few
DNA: TGCGCCAGCAGCCAAGAAGGGTTTGAGGAGACCCAGTACTTC
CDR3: CASSQEGFEETQYF

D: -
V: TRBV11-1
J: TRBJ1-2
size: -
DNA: TGTGCCAGCAGCGGAGGGAAAGGCTACACCTTC
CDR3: CASSGGKGYTF

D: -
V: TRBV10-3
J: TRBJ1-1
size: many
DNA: TGTGCCATCAGTCCAGACAGTCTGAACACTGAAGCTTTCTTT
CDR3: CAISPDSLNTEAFF

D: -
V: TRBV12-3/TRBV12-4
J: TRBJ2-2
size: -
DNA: TGTGCCAGCAGTTTGTCCCGGGGGTCCACCGGGGAGCTGTTTTTT
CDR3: CASSLSRGSTGELFF

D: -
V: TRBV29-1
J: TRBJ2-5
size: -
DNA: TGCAGCGCCGAACGGGTGGGAGAGACCCAGTACTTC
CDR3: CSAERVGETQYF

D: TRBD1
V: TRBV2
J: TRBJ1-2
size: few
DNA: TGTGCCAGCAGGGGGGGACAGGGGGTCCGGTCGGATGGCTACACCTTC
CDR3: CASRGGQGVRSDGYTF

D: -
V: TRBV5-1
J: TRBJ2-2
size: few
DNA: TGCGCCAGCAGCTTGATGGGACAAGACACCGGGGAGCTGTTTTTT
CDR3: CASSLMGQDTGELFF

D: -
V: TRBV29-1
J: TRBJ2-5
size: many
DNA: TGCAGCGTGGCCCGCGTGGATAGACAAGAGACCCAGTACTTC
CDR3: CSVARVDRQETQYF

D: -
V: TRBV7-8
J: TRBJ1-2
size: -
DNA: TGTGCCAGCAGCCCTATCAAAACGGACAGTCTTGGCTACACCTTC
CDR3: CASSPIKTDSLGYTF

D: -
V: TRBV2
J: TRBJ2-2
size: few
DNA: TGTGCCAGCAAGGGGGACGGGAACACCGGGGAGCTGTTTTTT
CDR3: CASKGDGNTGELFF

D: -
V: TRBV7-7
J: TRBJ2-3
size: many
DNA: TGTGCTAGCAGCTTGGACGGGCTGATGAATACGCAGTATTTT
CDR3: CASSLDGLMNTQYF

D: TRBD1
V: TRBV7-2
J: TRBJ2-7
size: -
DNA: TGTGCCAGCAGCAAAGGACAGGGGGCCCTCGAGCAGTACTTC
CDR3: CASSKGQGALEQYF

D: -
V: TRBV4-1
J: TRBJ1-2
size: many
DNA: TGCGCCAGCAGCCAAGAACCGCAGATGGCCGGGGACTATGGCTACACCTTC
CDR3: CASSQEPQMAGDYGYTF

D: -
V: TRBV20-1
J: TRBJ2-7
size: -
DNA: TGCAGTGCTATCGGGACCCTAAAAGATTACGAGCAGTACTTC
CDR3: CSAIGTLKDYEQYF

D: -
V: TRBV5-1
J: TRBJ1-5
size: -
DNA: TGCGCCAGCAGCCCGCATGGCGGCAATCAGCCCCAGCATTTT
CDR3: CASSPHGGNQPQHF

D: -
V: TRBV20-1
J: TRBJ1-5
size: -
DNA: TGCAGTGTTCGAGGTTCCTCCAATCAGCCCCAGCATTTT
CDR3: CSVRGSSNQPQHF

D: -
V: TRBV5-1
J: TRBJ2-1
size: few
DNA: TGCGCCAGCAGCTCTGGCGGGGTCTTCGATGAGCAGTTCTTC
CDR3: CASSSGGVFDEQFF

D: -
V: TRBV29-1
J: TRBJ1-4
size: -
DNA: TGCAGCGTTGTCGGCCAGACGAATGAAAAACTGTTTTTT
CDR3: CSVVGQTNEKLFF

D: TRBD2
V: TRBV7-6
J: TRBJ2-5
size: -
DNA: TGTGCCAGCCGGGGGGGCCGGGAGACCCAGTACTTC
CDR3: CASRGGRETQYF

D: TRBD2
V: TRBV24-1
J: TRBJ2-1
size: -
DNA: TGTGCCACCAGTGCGACTAGCGGGAAGGATGGCGATGAGCAGTTCTTC
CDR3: CATSATSGKDGDEQFF